The rows below give T cell receptor beta chains drawn from one sample of a study of T cells in tuberculosis. The data were produced by immunoSEQ multiplex PCR, yet TCRdb's version contains in-frame clones alone and is incomplete. This sample carries some 30,000 clones, 70% to 90% of them seen once, and the ten largest clones take roughly 5.4%. Sequences were derived from PBMCs, sampled at tuberculosis diagnosis. These receptors all come from an adult with tuberculosis. The CDR3 runs from the conserved cysteine through the conserved F or W. The D gene is left open where the match is weak. The size field is filled for only some rows; it gives once, few, many or a size class.

J | size | D | V | CDR3 | DNA
TRBJ1-5 | NA | NA | TRBV5-4 | CASSLAPRGQPQHF | TGTGCCAGCAGCTTGGCCCCCAGAGGTCAGCCCCAGCATTTT
TRBJ2-7 | NA | TRBD1 | TRBV6-1 | CASTRGQNYEQYF | TGTGCCAGCACCCGGGGACAGAACTACGAGCAGTACTTC
TRBJ1-1 | NA | TRBD1 | TRBV7-2 | CASSLQVGGGTEAFF | TGTGCCAGCAGCTTACAAGTAGGGGGCGGCACTGAAGCTTTCTTT
TRBJ1-4 | NA | NA | TRBV25-1 | CASSEARGSRREKLFF | TGTGCCAGCAGTGAGGCTCGGGGAAGCAGGCGGGAAAAACTGTTTTTT
TRBJ2-5 | NA | NA | TRBV27 | CASKYAEETQYF | TGTGCCAGCAAGTACGCAGAAGAGACCCAGTACTTC
TRBJ2-2 | NA | NA | TRBV25-1 | CASSVSGELFF | TGTGCCAGCAGTGTATCCGGGGAGCTGTTTTTT
TRBJ2-1 | NA | NA | TRBV18 | CASSRTRYNEQFF | TGTGCCAGCTCACGGACACGATACAATGAGCAGTTCTTC
TRBJ2-1 | NA | TRBD2 | TRBV4-2 | CASSQDSWEASGYNEQFF | TGTGCCAGCAGCCAAGATTCTTGGGAGGCTAGCGGCTACAATGAGCAGTTCTTC
TRBJ1-2 | NA | NA | TRBV28 | CASSRPSGGLGYGYTF | TGTGCCAGCAGCCGCCCGAGCGGGGGCTTAGGCTATGGCTACACCTTC
TRBJ1-4 | once | TRBD1 | TRBV7-6 | CASSLEAGGNHGNEKLFF | TGTGCCAGCAGCTTAGAGGCAGGGGGCAATCATGGTAATGAAAAACTGTTTTTT
TRBJ1-4 | NA | NA | TRBV28 | CASSLLSGGEKLFF | TGTGCCAGCAGCCTCCTTTCAGGCGGGGAAAAACTGTTTTTT
TRBJ1-6 | once | NA | TRBV27 | CASSFSYNSPLHF | TGTGCCAGCAGTTTCAGTTATAATTCACCCCTCCACTTT
TRBJ2-6 | NA | NA | TRBV15 | CATSRDRSRSGANVLTF | TGTGCCACCAGCAGAGATCGATCGCGCTCTGGGGCCAACGTCCTGACTTTC
TRBJ2-1 | NA | NA | TRBV11-2 | CASSLDPGGFLYNEQFF | TGTGCCAGCAGCTTAGACCCTGGGGGCTTCCTCTACAATGAGCAGTTCTTC
TRBJ2-7 | NA | TRBD1 | TRBV6-5 | CASRLGGQAQYEQYF | TGTGCCAGCAGGTTGGGGGGACAGGCACAATACGAGCAGTACTTC
TRBJ1-6 | NA | NA | TRBV7-2 | CASSLGIQVPTFSPLHF | TGTGCCAGCAGCTTAGGGATCCAGGTCCCTACTTTTTCACCCCTCCACTTT
TRBJ1-1 | NA | NA | TRBV6-6 | CASSWGRTMNTEAFF | TGTGCCAGCAGTTGGGGCAGGACAATGAACACTGAAGCTTTCTTT
TRBJ2-3 | NA | NA | TRBV28 | CASRKLQGGRTDTQYF | TGTGCCAGCAGGAAGCTACAGGGCGGACGGACAGATACGCAGTATTTT
TRBJ2-5 | NA | TRBD1 | TRBV19 | CASSTTGGRETQYF | TGTGCCAGTAGTACAACAGGGGGTCGGGAGACCCAGTACTTC
TRBJ2-1 | NA | TRBD2 | TRBV4-3 | CASSYKREPYEQFF | TGCGCCAGCAGCTACAAGCGGGAGCCCTATGAGCAGTTCTTC
TRBJ2-7 | NA | NA | TRBV2 | CASSGLGPSSYEQYF | TGTGCCAGCAGTGGCCTGGGGCCCAGCTCCTACGAGCAGTACTTC
TRBJ1-1 | NA | NA | TRBV4-1 | CASSQHNTEAFF | TGCGCCAGCAGCCAACATAACACTGAAGCTTTCTTT
TRBJ1-1 | few | TRBD1 | TRBV11-2 | CASTPRGADTEAFF | TGTGCCAGCACCCCCAGGGGGGCGGACACTGAAGCTTTCTTT
TRBJ1-3 | NA | NA | TRBV30 | CAWSVGGRGNTIYF | TGTGCCTGGAGTGTAGGGGGTCGTGGAAACACCATATATTTT
TRBJ1-5 | NA | NA | TRBV7-2 | CASSLDHNPNQPQHF | TGTGCCAGCAGCTTAGACCACAACCCAAATCAGCCCCAGCATTTT
TRBJ2-7 | NA | TRBD1 | TRBV5-6 | CASSLGDRGEQYF | TGTGCCAGCAGCTTGGGGGACAGGGGCGAGCAGTACTTC
TRBJ1-1 | once | NA | TRBV2 | CASSITRTAAEAFF | TGTGCCAGCAGCATCACCCGGACAGCTGCTGAAGCTTTCTTT
TRBJ2-7 | NA | NA | TRBV6-1 | CASSEGGDLPYEQYF | TGTGCCAGCAGTGAAGGGGGGGACCTACCCTACGAGCAGTACTTC
TRBJ2-7 | NA | TRBD2 | TRBV5-1 | CASSLIAGVGLEPLYEQYF | TGCGCCAGCAGCTTGATCGCGGGGGTGGGTTTGGAACCTCTATACGAGCAGTACTTC
TRBJ2-7 | NA | TRBD1 | TRBV5-4 | CASSPGTVSYEQYF | TGTGCCAGCAGCCCGGGGACAGTCTCCTACGAGCAGTACTTC
TRBJ2-1 | NA | TRBD2 | TRBV28 | CASSLFWTSGGSYNEQFF | TGTGCCAGCAGTTTATTCTGGACTAGCGGGGGCTCCTACAATGAGCAGTTCTTC
TRBJ1-3 | NA | TRBD1 | TRBV7-8 | CASSVRDRGSGNTIYF | TGTGCCAGCAGCGTCCGGGACAGGGGCTCTGGAAACACCATATATTTT
TRBJ2-6 | once | NA | TRBV30 | CAWRPEGGSGANVLTF | TGTGCCTGGAGACCAGAGGGAGGCTCTGGGGCCAACGTCCTGACTTTC
TRBJ1-4 | NA | TRBD1 | TRBV9 | CASSSSTGTGNEKLFF | TGTGCCAGCAGCTCATCCACCGGGACAGGGAATGAAAAACTGTTTTTT
TRBJ1-2 | NA | NA | TRBV30 | CAWSVRTDYGYTF | TGTGCCTGGAGTGTAAGGACAGACTATGGCTACACCTTC
TRBJ2-7 | NA | TRBD1 | TRBV6-1 | CASSDGDRDDEQYF | TGTGCCAGCAGTGATGGGGACAGGGATGACGAGCAGTACTTC
TRBJ2-6 | NA | NA | TRBV27 | CASSFGGASGANVLTF | TGTGCCAGCAGTTTCGGAGGGGCTTCTGGGGCCAACGTCCTGACTTTC
TRBJ2-1 | NA | NA | TRBV6-1 | CASSEAGQSYNEQFF | TGTGCCAGCAGTGAAGCAGGACAGTCCTACAATGAGCAGTTCTTC
TRBJ1-4 | NA | NA | TRBV7-9 | CASSLALQGGHEKLFF | TGTGCCAGCAGCTTAGCGCTACAGGGAGGGCACGAAAAACTGTTTTTT
TRBJ2-7 | NA | NA | TRBV7-2 | CASSSRAEQYF | TGTGCCAGCAGCTCTAGAGCCGAGCAGTACTTC
TRBJ2-1 | NA | NA | TRBV7-6 | CASSLETGPSYNEQFF | TGTGCCAGCAGCTTAGAGACGGGTCCCTCCTACAATGAGCAGTTCTTC
TRBJ2-2 | NA | NA | TRBV9 | CASSGRTGTGELFF | TGTGCCAGCAGCGGCCGGACGGGGACCGGGGAGCTGTTTTTT
TRBJ1-5 | NA | NA | TRBV30 | CAWSINSYQPQHF | TGTGCCTGGAGTATAAATAGCTATCAGCCCCAGCATTTT
TRBJ1-1 | few | NA | TRBV6-4 | CASSEQLNTEAFF | TGTGCCAGCAGTGAACAGCTGAACACTGAAGCTTTCTTT
TRBJ1-2 | NA | TRBD1 | TRBV27 | CASKPGGPANYGYTF | TGTGCCAGCAAGCCAGGGGGCCCGGCTAACTATGGCTACACCTTC
TRBJ1-2 | NA | NA | TRBV6-1 | CASSERGNYGYTF | TGTGCCAGCAGTGAGCGGGGGAACTATGGCTACACCTTC
TRBJ2-7 | once | NA | TRBV11-2 | CASSLLQGSYEQYF | TGTGCCAGCAGCCTCCTACAGGGATCCTACGAGCAGTACTTC
TRBJ2-1 | NA | TRBD2 | TRBV9 | CASSVLAGDPAPFF | TGTGCCAGCAGCGTCCTAGCGGGGGATCCAGCGCCGTTCTTC
TRBJ2-7 | few | NA | TRBV28 | CASSLPLGVREQYF | TGTGCCAGCAGTTTACCTTTGGGAGTCCGCGAGCAGTACTTC
TRBJ1-2 | NA | NA | TRBV5-6 | CASSLVEGDYGYTF | TGTGCCAGCAGCTTGGTAGAGGGAGACTATGGCTACACCTTC
TRBJ2-2 | NA | TRBD2 | TRBV19 | CASSVGIAGGGRTGELFF | TGTGCCAGTAGTGTTGGGATAGCGGGAGGGGGCAGGACCGGGGAGCTGTTTTTT
TRBJ2-1 | NA | NA | TRBV4-1 | CASSKGGGNYNEQFF | TGCGCCAGCAGCAAAGGGGGGGGCAACTACAATGAGCAGTTCTTC
TRBJ2-7 | few | NA | TRBV21-1 | CASSKGVTRNEQYF | TGTGCCAGCAGCAAAGGGGTGACTAGAAACGAGCAGTACTTC
TRBJ1-4 | NA | NA | TRBV7-6 | CASSEGGNREKLFF | TGTGCCAGCAGCGAAGGAGGGAATAGGGAAAAACTGTTTTTT
TRBJ1-6 | NA | NA | TRBV28 | CASTPRGGYTNSPLHF | TGTGCCAGCACCCCAAGGGGGGGATATACCAATTCACCCCTCCACTTT
TRBJ2-7 | NA | NA | TRBV7-2 | CASSLSTVSYEQYF | TGTGCCAGCAGCTTAAGTACAGTCTCCTACGAGCAGTACTTC
TRBJ1-4 | few | NA | TRBV28 | CASTRGLGEKLFF | TGTGCCAGCACCCGGGGTCTTGGTGAAAAACTGTTTTTT